The present entry profiles one T cell receptor (beta chain) with its context. The specificity of this receptor is unknown. Base qualities are not provided; no much larger clone lies one nucleotide away. The data stem from a study of blood T cell repertoires in COVID-19 (dated by TCRdb to the early 2020s). At the level of the whole study: The collaborator samples originated in the United States, Italy and Spain and spanned the acute and convalescent phases of COVID-19. The material from the prospective study consisted of cDNA or gDNA derived from T cells, B-cell-depleted T cells, or PBMCs. Deeply sampled blood TCRbeta repertoires from subjects exposed to, actively infected with, or recovered from COVID-19 were included in the dataset. A freely available public database, intended as a resource for researchers studying the immune response to SARS-CoV-2, is where the repertoires were released. Samples came from the ongoing ImmuneRACE study (first 160 participants) plus 1,254 subjects from 6 global collaborators. Nearly every sample came with metadata listing a de-identified subject ID, COVID-19 status, age in years and sex. Where available, HLA class I and class II types were taken from metadata supplied by the sample provider and were not determined by assay-based typing. The paper's findings and limits, for the study overall: Clinical and demographic metadata were provided uncurated, with the amount varying by source and participant.

Each collaborating institution followed its own protocols to collect whole blood in K2EDTA tubes. Collaborator samples were shipped for TCRbeta analysis as frozen whole blood, isolated PBMCs, or DNA extracted from either sample type. The immunoSEQ Assay, a bias-controlled multiplex PCR, was used to amplify TCRbeta CDR3 regions from genomic DNA. As for the authors' bioinformatics: The number of nucleated cells in each sample was estimated from the amplification of reference gene primers within the assay. To quantify the absolute abundance of each unique TCRbeta CDR3 rearrangement, sequence reads were collapsed and filtered. For each sample, productive Simpson clonality was calculated by taking the square root of Simpson's diversity index across productive rearrangements. Held by TCRdb, this immuneACCESS table contains in-frame sequences only and omits some clones. Under half of the omission traces to an unresolved V gene where checked; the cause of the rest is unknown. V, J and clone size reflect that table, while D and trimming were determined from the DNA. This sample is represented by almost 90,000 clones; 80% to 90% of them were singletons. The top ten clonotypes cover over 8.5% of the sample.

The CDR3 spans 16 residues, from the cysteine through the phenylalanine. Just the 48-base CDR3 DNA is kept, in frame starting at base 1. The junction shows trimming of 4 bases on V and 2 bases on J, plus 15 bases between the germline ends. Reading the germline V gene gives CDR1 KGHSH and CDR2 LQKENI. This clonotype originated in an elderly man with acute or convalescent COVID-19. Sequencing was done on a sample of peripheral blood. The sequence is built from TRBV18 and TRBJ1-3; no D gene can be assigned with confidence. DNA sequence: TGTGCCAGCTCACTGCTAATGGAGGGAACTGGAAACACCATATATTTT. It translates as CASSLLMEGTGNTIYF.